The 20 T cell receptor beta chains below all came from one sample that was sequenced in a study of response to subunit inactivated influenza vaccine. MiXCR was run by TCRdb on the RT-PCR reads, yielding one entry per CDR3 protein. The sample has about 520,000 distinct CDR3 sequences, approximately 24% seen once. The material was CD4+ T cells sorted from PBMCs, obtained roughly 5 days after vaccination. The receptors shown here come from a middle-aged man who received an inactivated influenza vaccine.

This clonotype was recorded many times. The CDR3 DNA sequence: TGTGCCAGCAGTTTGGGATACCAAGAGACCCAGTACTTC. Its protein product is CASSLGYQETQYF. The genes are TRBV12-3 or TRBV12-4 and TRBJ2-5, with D unresolved. The CDR3 extends over 13 amino acids. With 3 bases removed from V and 0 bases from J, the gap between germline ends came to 5 bases.

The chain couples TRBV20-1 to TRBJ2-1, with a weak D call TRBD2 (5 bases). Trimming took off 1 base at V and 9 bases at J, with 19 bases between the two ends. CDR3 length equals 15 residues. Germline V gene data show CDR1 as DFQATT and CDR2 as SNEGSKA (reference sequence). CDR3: CSARAAGMVHSEQFF. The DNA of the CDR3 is TGCAGTGCTAGAGCGGCGGGTATGGTACATAGTGAGCAGTTCTTC.

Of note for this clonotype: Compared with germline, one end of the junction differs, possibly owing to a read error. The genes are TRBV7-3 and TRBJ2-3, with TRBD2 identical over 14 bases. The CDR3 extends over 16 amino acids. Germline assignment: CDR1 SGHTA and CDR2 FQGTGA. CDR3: CASSLTGLAGADTQFF. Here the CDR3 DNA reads TGTGCCAGCAGCTTAACGGGACTAGCGGGAGCAGATACGCAGTTTTTT.

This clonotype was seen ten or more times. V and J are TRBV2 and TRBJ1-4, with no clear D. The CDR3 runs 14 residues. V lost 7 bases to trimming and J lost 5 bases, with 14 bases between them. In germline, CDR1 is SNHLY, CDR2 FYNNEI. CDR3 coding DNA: TGTGCCAGCACAATCACGGCGCAAAATGAAAAACTGTTTTTT. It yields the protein CASTITAQNEKLFF.

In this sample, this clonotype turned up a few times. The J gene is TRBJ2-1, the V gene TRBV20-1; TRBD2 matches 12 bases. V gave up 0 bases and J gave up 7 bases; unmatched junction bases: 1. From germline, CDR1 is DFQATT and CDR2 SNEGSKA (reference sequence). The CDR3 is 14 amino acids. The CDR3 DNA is TGCAGTGCTAGAGATACTAGCGGGGGGAATGAGCAGTTCTTC. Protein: CSARDTSGGNEQFF.

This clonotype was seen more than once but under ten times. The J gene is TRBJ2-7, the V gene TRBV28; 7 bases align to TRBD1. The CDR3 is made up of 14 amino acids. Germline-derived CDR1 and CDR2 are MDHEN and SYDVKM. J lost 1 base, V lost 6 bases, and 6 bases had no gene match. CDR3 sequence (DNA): TGTGCCAGCAGATCAACAGGGGTGTCCTACGAGCAGTACTTC. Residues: CASRSTGVSYEQYF.

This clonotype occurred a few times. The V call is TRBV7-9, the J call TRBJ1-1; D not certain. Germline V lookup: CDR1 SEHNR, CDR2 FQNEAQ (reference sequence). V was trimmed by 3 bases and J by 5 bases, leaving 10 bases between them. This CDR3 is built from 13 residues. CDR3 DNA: TGTGCCAGCAGCTTTCTAGGTATAACTGAAGCTTTCTTT. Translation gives CASSFLGITEAFF.

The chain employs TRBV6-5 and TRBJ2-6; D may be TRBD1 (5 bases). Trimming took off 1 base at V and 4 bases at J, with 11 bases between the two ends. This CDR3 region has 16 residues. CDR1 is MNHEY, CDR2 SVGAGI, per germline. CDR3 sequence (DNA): TGTGCCAGCAGTTACTTCCCAGGGCTAGGGGCCAACGTCCTGACTTTC. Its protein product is CASSYFPGLGANVLTF.

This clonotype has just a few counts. CDR3 amino acids: CASSLGSGSAETQYF. The DNA for the CDR3 is TGTGCCAGCAGCTTGGGCAGCGGGAGTGCAGAGACCCAGTACTTC. The chain has TRBV12-3 or TRBV12-4 and TRBJ2-5, with 8 bases identical to TRBD2. The CDR3 has 15 residues. Losses at the gene ends were 6 bases for V and 4 bases for J; bases not matched to a gene: 10.

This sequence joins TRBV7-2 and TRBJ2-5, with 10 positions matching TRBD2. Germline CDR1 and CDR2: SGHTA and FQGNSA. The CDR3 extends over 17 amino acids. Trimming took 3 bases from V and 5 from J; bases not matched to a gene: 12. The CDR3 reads CASSLGRTSGRGETQYF. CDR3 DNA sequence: TGTGCCAGCAGCTTGGGCAGGACTAGCGGCCGGGGGGAGACCCAGTACTTC. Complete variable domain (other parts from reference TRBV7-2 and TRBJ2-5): GAGVSQSPSNKVTEKGKDVELRCDPISGHTALYWYRQSLGQGLEFLIYFQGNSAPDKSGLPSDRFSAERTGGSVSTLTIQRTQQEDSAVYLCASSLGRTSGRGETQYFGPGTRLLVL.

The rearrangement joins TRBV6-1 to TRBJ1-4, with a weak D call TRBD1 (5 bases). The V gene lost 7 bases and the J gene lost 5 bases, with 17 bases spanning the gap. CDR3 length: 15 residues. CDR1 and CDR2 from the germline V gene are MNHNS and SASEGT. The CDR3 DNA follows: TGTGCCAGCATCCTGAACGGGGCACGGAATGAAAAACTGTTTTTT. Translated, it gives CASILNGARNEKLFF.

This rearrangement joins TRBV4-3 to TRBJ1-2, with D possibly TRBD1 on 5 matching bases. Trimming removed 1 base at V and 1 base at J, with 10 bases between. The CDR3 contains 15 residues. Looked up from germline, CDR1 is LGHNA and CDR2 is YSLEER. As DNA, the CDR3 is TGCGCCAGCAGCCAAGGGGCAGGGATTAACTATGGCTACACCTTC. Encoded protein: CASSQGAGINYGYTF.

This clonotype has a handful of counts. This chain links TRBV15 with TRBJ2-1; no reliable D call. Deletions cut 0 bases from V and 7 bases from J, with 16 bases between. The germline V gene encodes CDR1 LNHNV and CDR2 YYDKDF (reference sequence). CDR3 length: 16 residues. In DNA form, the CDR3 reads TGTGCCACCAGCAGAGACCCCGGGTCTCATTGGAATGAGCAGTTCTTC. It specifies CATSRDPGSHWNEQFF.

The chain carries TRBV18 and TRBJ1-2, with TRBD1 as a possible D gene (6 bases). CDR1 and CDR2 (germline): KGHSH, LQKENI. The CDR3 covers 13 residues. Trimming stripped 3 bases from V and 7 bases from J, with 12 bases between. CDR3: CASSPQGTTGYTF. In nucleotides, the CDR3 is TGTGCCAGCTCACCTCAGGGGACGACTGGCTACACCTTC. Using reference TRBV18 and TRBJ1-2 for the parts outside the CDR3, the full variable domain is NAGVMQNPRHLVRRRGQEARLRCSPMKGHSHVYWYRQLPEEGLKFMVYLQKENIIDESGMPKERFSAEFPKEGPSILRIQQVVRGDSAAYFCASSPQGTTGYTFGSGTRLTVV.

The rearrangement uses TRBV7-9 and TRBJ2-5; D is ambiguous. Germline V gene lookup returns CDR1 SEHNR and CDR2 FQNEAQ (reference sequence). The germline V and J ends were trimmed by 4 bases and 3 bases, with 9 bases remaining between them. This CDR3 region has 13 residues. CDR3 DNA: TGTGCCAGCAGCTCGGAAGGGAAAGAGACCCAGTACTTC. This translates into CASSSEGKETQYF.

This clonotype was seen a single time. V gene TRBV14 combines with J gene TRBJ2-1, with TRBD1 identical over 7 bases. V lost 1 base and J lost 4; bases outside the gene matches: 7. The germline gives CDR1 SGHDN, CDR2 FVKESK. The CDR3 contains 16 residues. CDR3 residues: CASSQVWTGGYNEQFF. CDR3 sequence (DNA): TGTGCCAGCAGCCAAGTATGGACAGGAGGATACAATGAGCAGTTCTTC.

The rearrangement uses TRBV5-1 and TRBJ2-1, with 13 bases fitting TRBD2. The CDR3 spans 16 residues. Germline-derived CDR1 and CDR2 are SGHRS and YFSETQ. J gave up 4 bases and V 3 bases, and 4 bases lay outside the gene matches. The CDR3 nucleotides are TGCGCCAGCAGCTCCGGGACTAGCGGGAATTACAATGAGCAGTTCTTC. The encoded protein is CASSSGTSGNYNEQFF.

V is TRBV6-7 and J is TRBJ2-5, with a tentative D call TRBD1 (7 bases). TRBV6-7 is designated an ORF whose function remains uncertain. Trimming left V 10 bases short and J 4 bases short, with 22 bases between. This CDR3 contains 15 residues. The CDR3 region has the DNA TGTGCCACCTCGAGGCAGGGGGGAAATGGAGAGACCCAGTACTTC. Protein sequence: CATSRQGGNGETQYF.

CDR3 sequence reads: CASRSSGESGYTF. As DNA, the CDR3 is TGTGCCAGCCGATCGTCAGGGGAAAGTGGCTACACCTTC. V is TRBV27 and J is TRBJ1-2, with D tentatively TRBD1 (6 bases). This CDR3 spans 13 amino acids. V lost 8 bases and J lost 7, with 17 bases in between. Germline V gene lookup returns CDR1 MNHEY and CDR2 SMNVEV (reference sequence).

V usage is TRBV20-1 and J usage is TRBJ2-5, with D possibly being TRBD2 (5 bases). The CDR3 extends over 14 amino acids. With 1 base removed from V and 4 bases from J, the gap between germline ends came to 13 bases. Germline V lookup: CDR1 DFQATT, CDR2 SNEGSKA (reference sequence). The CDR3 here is CSARVSGRLETQYF. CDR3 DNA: TGCAGTGCTAGAGTTTCGGGGAGATTAGAGACCCAGTACTTC.